This T cell receptor (beta chain) is from a study of brain T cells in children with intractable seizures. Study-wide findings and caveats: HCMV serostatus was not known, and viral specificity came from CDR3 similarity only.

Profiling relied on immunoSEQ multiplex PCR, and the TCRdb table lists in-frame clones only, not all of them. The table has some 64,000 clones, 95% to 97% seen once. A remark on this clone: Its antigen is as yet unknown.

Pre-surgery treatment included at least one anti-epileptic drug. Germline V gene lookup returns CDR1 MGHRA and CDR2 YSYEKL. Trimming stripped 2 bases from V and 0 bases from J, with 5 bases between. The CDR3 extends over 13 amino acids. The sequencing used peripheral blood, collected at surgery. The chain joins TRBV4-1 to TRBJ2-7; D remains unclear. The receptor's source is a boy in the first two years of life with focal cortical dysplasia and intractable seizures. CDR3 sequence reads: CASSQRPSYEQYF. CDR3 in DNA: TGCGCCAGCAGCCAACGGCCCTCCTACGAGCAGTACTTC.